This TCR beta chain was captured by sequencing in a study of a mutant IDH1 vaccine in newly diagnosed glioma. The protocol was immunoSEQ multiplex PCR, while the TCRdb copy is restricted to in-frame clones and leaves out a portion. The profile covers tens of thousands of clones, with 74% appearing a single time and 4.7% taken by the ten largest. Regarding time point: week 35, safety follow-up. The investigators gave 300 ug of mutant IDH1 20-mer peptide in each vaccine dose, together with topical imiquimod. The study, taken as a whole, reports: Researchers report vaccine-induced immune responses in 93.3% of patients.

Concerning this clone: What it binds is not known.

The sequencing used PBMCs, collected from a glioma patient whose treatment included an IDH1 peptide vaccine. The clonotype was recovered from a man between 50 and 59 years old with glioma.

The chain's CDR3 is CASSSWDLSNGYTF. The CDR3 bases are TGCGCCAGCAGCTCCTGGGACCTAAGCAATGGCTACACCTTC. This chain joins TRBV5-1 and TRBJ1-2; perhaps TRBD1 as D (5 bases). Trimming removed 3 bases from V and 6 bases from J, with 15 bases in between. CDR3 length: 14 amino acids. CDR1 is SGHRS, CDR2 YFSETQ, per germline.